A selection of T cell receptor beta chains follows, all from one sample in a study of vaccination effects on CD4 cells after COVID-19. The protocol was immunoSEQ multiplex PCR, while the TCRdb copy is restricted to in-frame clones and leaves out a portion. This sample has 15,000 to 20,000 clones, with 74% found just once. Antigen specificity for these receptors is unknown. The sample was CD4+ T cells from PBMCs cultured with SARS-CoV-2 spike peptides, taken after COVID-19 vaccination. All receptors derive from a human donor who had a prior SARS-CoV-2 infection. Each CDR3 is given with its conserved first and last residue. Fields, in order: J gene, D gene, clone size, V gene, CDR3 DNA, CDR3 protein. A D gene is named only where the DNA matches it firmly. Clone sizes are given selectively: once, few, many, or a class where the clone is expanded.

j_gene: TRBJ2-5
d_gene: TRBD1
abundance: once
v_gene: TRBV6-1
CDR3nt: TGTGCCAGCAGTGAAGCGGGGGACAGGCGACAAGAGACCCAGTACTTC
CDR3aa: CASSEAGDRRQETQYF

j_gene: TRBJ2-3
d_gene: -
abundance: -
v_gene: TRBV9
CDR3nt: TGTGCCAGCAGCGTCATAGGCTGGAACACAGATACGCAGTATTTT
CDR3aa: CASSVIGWNTDTQYF

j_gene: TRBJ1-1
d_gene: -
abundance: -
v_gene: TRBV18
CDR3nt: TGTGCCAGCTCACCCCTCCTTTCCGAAGCTTTCTTT
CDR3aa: CASSPLLSEAFF

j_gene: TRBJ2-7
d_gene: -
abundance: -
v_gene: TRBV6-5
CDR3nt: TGTGCCAGCAGTACCAACCGGGACTTGCCCTACGAGCAGTACTTC
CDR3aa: CASSTNRDLPYEQYF

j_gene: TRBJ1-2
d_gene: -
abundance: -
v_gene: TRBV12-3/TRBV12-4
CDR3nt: TGTGCCAGCAGTTACAGGGATGGCTACACCTTC
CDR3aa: CASSYRDGYTF

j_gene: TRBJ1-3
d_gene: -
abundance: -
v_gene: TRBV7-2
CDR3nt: TGTGCCAGCAGCTTACGGGGGCTAAACACCATATATTTT
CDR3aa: CASSLRGLNTIYF

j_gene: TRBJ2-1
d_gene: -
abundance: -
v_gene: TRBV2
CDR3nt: TGTGCCAGCAGTGAATTGATTGGCGACGTGTACAATGAGCAGTTCTTC
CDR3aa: CASSELIGDVYNEQFF

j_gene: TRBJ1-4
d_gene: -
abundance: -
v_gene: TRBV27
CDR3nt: TGTGCCAGCACGGGACATTCAACTAATGAAAAACTGTTTTTT
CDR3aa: CASTGHSTNEKLFF

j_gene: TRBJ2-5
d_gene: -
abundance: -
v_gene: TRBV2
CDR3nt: TGTGCCAGCAGTTACCAAGAGACCCAGTACTTC
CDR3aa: CASSYQETQYF

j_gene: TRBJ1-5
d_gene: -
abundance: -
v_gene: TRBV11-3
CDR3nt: TGTGCCAGCAGCTCGAGGGACGGTAGCAATCAGCCCCAGCATTTT
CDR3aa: CASSSRDGSNQPQHF

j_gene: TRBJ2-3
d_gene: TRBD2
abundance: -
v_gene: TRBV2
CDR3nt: TGTGCCAGCAGTGATGAAGATAGCGGGGGGACAGATACGCAGTATTTT
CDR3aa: CASSDEDSGGTDTQYF

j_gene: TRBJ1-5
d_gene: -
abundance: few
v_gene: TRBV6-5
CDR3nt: TGTGCCAGCAGTTGGGGGAGTATACAGCCCCAGCATTTT
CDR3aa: CASSWGSIQPQHF

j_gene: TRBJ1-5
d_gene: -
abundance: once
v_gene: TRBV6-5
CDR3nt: TGTGCCAGCAGTTACTCGACAGTGTATAGCAATCAGCCCCAGCATTTT
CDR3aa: CASSYSTVYSNQPQHF

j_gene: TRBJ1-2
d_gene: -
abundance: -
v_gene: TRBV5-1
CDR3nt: TGCGCCAGCAGCTTGGACGGAGCCTCTAACTATGGCTACACCTTC
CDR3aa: CASSLDGASNYGYTF

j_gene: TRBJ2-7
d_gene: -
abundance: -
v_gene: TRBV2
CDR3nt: TGTGCCAGCAGAGCCCTGGGGGAGCAGTACTTC
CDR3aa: CASRALGEQYF

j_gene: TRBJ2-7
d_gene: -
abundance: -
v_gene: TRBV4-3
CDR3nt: TGCGCCAGCAGCCAAGAGGCCCGCAGGCCCTACGAGCAGTACTTC
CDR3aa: CASSQEARRPYEQYF

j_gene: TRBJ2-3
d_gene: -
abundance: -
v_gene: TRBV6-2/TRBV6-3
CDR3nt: TGTGCCAGCAGTTACTCGGGGACCACAGATACGCAGTATTTT
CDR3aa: CASSYSGTTDTQYF

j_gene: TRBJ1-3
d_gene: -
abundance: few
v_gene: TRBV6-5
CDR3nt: TGTGCCAGCGGATCGTATGGAAACACCATATATTTT
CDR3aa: CASGSYGNTIYF

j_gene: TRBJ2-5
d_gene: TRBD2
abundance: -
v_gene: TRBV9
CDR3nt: TGTGCCAGCGCGCAAGCGGGGGGGCCAATAGAGACCCAGTACTTC
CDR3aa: CASAQAGGPIETQYF

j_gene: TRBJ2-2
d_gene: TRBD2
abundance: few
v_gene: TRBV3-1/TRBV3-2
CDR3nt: TGTGCCAGCAGATACACTAGCGGGAGAGACACCGGGGAGCTGTTTTTT
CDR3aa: CASRYTSGRDTGELFF

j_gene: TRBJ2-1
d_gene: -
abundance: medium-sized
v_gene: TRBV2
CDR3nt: TGTGCCAGCAGTACGACTCGAGGGGGCTCCTACAATGAGCAGTTCTTC
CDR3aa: CASSTTRGGSYNEQFF

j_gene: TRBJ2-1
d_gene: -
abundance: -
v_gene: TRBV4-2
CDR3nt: TGTGCCAGCAGCCTAAGAGGGGATAGCGGCAATGAGCAGTTCTTC
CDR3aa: CASSLRGDSGNEQFF

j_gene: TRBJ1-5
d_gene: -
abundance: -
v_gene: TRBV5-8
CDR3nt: TGTGCCAGCAGCTTGTTCCTTCATCAGCCCCAGCATTTT
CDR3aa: CASSLFLHQPQHF

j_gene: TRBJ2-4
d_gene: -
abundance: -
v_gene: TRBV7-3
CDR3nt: TGTGCCAGCAGTTCGGACCCACTTGAAAACATTCAGTACTTC
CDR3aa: CASSSDPLENIQYF

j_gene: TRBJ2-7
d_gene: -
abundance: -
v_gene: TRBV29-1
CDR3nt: TGCAGCGTTGATCAGGGGGGGAACGAGCAGTACTTC
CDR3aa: CSVDQGGNEQYF

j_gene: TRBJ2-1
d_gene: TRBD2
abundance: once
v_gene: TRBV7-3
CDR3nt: TGTGCCAGCAGCTTAGGACTAGCGGGAGTCCACAATGAGCAGTTCTTC
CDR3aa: CASSLGLAGVHNEQFF

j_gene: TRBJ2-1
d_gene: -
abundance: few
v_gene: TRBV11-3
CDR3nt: TGTGCCAGCAGCTTAGGGGAGGAGGGTGTCCATGAGCAGTTCTTC
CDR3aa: CASSLGEEGVHEQFF

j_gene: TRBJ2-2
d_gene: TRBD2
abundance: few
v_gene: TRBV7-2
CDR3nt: TGTGCCAGCAGCGCCGGACTAGCCCTTAACACCGGGGAGCTGTTTTTT
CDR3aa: CASSAGLALNTGELFF

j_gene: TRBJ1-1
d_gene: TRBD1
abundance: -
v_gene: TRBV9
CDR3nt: TGTGCCAGCAGCTCCCTGAAGGACAGGGGGAACACTGAAGCTTTCTTT
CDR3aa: CASSSLKDRGNTEAFF

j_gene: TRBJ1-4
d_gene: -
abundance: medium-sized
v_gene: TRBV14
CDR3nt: TGTGCCAGCAGCCCGGGACCGATTAATGAAAAACTGTTTTTT
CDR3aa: CASSPGPINEKLFF

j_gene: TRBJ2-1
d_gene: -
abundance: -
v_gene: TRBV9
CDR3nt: TGTGCCAGCAGCGCCCGGACGGCGGGGGAGCAGTTCTTC
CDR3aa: CASSARTAGEQFF

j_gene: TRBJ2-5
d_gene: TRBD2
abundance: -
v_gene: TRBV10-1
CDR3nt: TGCGCCAGCAGTGAGGGGGGGGTTACTAAAGAGACCCAGTACTTC
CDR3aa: CASSEGGVTKETQYF

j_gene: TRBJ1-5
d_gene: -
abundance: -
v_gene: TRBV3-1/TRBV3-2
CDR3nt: TGTGCCAGCAGCCAGTTAAACAAGCCCCAGCATTTT
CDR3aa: CASSQLNKPQHF